This T cell receptor beta chain came from a study of T-cell memory formation after mild COVID-19. The CDR3 sequence is 16 residues long. Germline CDR1 and CDR2: SEHNR and FQNEAQ (reference sequence). V lost 5 bases, J lost 0 bases, and 6 bases stayed unmatched. TCRdb reprocessed the 5' RACE reads via MiXCR and lists one record per CDR3 protein. The sample yields roughly 400,000 distinct CDR3 sequences, approximately 19% seen once. The chain combines TRBV7-9 with TRBJ2-3; 9 positions agree with TRBD2. Sequencing was done on a sample of PBMCs or a T cell subset sorted from them (not recorded which). The TCR was taken from a man aged 18 to 30 who had mild COVID-19 (a few samples of this study predate the infection). Cell type and time point are not known. The CDR3 region is CASSAAGGRSTDTQYF. For the CDR3, the DNA is TGTGCCAGCAGCGCCGCGGGGGGGAGAAGCACAGATACGCAGTATTTT.